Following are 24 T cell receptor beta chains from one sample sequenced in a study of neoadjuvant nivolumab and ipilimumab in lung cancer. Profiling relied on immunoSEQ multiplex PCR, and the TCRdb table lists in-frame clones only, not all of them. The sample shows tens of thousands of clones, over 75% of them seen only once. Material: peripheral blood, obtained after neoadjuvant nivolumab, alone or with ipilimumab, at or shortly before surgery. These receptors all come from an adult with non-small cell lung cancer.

The CDR3 is CASKGGAYEQYF. In DNA, the CDR3 is TGTGCCAGCAAGGGCGGGGCCTACGAGCAGTACTTC. The chain joins TRBV5-6 to TRBJ2-7, with a possible D match to TRBD2 (6 bases). V was clipped by 6 bases and J by 2 bases, with 9 bases between them. CDR1 and CDR2 from the germline V gene are SGHDT and YYEEEE. The CDR3 covers 12 residues. The complete variable domain, with remaining parts taken from reference TRBV5-6 and TRBJ2-7, reads DAGVTQSPTHLIKTRGQQVTLRCSPKSGHDTVSWYQQALGQGPQFIFQYYEEEERQRGNFPDRFSGHQFPNYSSELNVNALLLGDSALYLCASKGGAYEQYFGPGTRLTVT.

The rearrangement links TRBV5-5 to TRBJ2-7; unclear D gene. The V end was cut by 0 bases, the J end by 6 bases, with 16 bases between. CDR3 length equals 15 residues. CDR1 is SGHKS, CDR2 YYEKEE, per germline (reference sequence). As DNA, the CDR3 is TGTGCCAGCAGCTTGGACAACTCACCTATTGGCGAGCAGTACTTC. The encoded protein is CASSLDNSPIGEQYF.

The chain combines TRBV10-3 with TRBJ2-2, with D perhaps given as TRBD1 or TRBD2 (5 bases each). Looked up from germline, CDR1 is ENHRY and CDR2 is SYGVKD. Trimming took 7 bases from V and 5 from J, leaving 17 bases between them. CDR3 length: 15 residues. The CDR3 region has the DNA TGTGCCATCAAAGAGGGGCAGGATTCTACCGGGGAGCTGTTTTTT. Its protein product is CAIKEGQDSTGELFF.

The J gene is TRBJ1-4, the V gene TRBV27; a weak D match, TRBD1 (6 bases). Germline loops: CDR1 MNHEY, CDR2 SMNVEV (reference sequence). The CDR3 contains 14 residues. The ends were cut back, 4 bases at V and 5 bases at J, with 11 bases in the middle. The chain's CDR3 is CASSSPGENEKLFF. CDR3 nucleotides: TGTGCCAGCAGTTCTCCAGGGGAGAATGAAAAACTGTTTTTT.

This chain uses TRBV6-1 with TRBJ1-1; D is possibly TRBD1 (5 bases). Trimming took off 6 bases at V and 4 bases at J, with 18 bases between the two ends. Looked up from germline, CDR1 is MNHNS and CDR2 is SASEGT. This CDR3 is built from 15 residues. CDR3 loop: CASRTRGAGPTEAFF. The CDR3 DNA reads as TGTGCCAGCAGAACTCGTGGGGCAGGCCCCACTGAAGCTTTCTTT.

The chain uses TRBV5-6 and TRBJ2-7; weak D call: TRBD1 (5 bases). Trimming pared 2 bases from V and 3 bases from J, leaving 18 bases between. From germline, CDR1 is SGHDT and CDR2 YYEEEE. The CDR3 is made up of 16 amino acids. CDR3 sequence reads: CASSFKATAPGYEQYF. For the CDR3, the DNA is TGTGCCAGCAGCTTCAAGGCGACAGCCCCAGGCTACGAGCAGTACTTC.

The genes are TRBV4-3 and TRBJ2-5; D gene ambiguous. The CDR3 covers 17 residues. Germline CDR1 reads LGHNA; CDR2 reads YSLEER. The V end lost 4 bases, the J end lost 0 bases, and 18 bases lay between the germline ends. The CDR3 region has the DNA TGCGCCAGCAGCCCTCTATGGTCATGGGCGAACCAAGAGACCCAGTACTTC. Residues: CASSPLWSWANQETQYF.

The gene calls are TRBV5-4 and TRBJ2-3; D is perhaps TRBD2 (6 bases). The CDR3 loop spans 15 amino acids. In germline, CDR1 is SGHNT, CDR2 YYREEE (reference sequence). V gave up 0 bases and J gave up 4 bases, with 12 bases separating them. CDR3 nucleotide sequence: TGTGCCAGCAGCTTGGACTCAAGGAGGGCAGATACGCAGTATTTT. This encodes CASSLDSRRADTQYF.

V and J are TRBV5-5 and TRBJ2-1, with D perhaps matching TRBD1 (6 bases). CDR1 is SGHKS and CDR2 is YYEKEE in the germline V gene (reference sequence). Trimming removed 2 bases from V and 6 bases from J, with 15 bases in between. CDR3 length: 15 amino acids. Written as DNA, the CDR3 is TGTGCCAGCAGCTTAGAACAGGGTGCACGCAATGAGCAGTTCTTC. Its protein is CASSLEQGARNEQFF.

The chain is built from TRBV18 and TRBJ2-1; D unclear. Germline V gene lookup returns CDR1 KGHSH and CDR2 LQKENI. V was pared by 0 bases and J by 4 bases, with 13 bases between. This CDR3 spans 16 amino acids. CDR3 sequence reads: CASSPPSDWQYNEQFF. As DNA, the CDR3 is TGTGCCAGCTCACCACCGTCAGATTGGCAGTACAATGAGCAGTTCTTC.

This chain's CDR3 is CASSPMGVGATNEKLFF. CDR3 nucleotides: TGTGCCAGCTCACCAATGGGAGTGGGAGCAACTAATGAAAAACTGTTTTTT. J is TRBJ1-4 and V is TRBV18; D not resolved. Deletions cut 2 bases from V and 0 bases from J, with 13 bases between. CDR1 is KGHSH, CDR2 LQKENI, per germline. The CDR3 covers 17 residues. The full variable domain, with the rest looked up from reference TRBV18 and TRBJ1-4, is NAGVMQNPRHLVRRRGQEARLRCSPMKGHSHVYWYRQLPEEGLKFMVYLQKENIIDESGMPKERFSAEFPKEGPSILRIQQVVRGDSAAYFCASSPMGVGATNEKLFFGSGTQLSVL.

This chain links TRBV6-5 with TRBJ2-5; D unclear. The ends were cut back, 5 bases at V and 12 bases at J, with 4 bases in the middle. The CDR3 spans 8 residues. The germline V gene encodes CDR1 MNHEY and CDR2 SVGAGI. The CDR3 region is CASSREYF. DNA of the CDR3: TGTGCCAGCAGTCGGGAGTACTTC.

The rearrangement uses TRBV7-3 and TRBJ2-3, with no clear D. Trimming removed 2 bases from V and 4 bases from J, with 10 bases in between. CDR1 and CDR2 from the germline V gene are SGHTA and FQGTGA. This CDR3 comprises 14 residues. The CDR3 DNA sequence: TGTGCCAGCAGCTTAGGCCCAATGGCAGATACGCAGTATTTT. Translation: CASSLGPMADTQYF.

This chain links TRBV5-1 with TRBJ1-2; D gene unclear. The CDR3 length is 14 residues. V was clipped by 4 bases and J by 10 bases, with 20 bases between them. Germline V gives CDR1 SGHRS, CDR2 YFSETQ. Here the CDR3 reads CASSASSASIVYTF. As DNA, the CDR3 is TGCGCCAGCAGCGCCAGTTCCGCTAGCATAGTCTACACCTTC.

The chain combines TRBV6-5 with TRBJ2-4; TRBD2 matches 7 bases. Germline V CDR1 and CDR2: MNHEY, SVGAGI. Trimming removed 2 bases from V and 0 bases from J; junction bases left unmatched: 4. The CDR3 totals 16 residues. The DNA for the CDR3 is TGTGCCAGCAGTTACGGGGGGGAGCTAGCCAAAAACATTCAGTACTTC. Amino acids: CASSYGGELAKNIQYF.

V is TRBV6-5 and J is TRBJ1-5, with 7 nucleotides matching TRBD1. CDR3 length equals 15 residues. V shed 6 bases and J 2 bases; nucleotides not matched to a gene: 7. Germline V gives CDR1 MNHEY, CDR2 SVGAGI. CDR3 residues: CASSPDREGNQPQHF. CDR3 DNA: TGTGCCAGCAGCCCCGACAGGGAGGGCAATCAGCCCCAGCATTTT.

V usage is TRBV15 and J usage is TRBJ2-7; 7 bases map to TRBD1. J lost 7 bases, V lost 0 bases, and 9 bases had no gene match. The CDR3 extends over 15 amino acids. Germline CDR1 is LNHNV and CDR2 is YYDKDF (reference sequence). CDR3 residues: CATSRDLGQTGEQYF. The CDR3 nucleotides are TGTGCCACCAGCAGAGATTTGGGCCAGACAGGGGAGCAGTACTTC.

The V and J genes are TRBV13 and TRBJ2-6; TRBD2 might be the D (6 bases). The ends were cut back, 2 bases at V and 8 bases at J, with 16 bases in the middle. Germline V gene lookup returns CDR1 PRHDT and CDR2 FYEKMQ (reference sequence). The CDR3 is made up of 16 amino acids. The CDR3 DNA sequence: TGTGCCAGCAGCTTACGGAGGGCCCTTGTGACCAACGTCCTGACTTTC. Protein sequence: CASSLRRALVTNVLTF.

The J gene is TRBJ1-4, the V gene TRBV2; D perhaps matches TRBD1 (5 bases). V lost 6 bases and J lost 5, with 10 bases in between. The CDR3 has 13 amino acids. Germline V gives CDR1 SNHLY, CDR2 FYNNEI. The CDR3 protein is CASSGDLNEKLFF. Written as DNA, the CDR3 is TGTGCCAGCAGCGGGGACCTAAATGAAAAACTGTTTTTT.

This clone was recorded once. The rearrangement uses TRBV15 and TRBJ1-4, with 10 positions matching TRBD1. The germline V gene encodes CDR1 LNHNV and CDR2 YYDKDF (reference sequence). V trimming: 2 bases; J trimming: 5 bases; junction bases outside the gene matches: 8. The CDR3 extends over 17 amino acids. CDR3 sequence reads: CATSRRFPGQGNEKLFF. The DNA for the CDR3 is TGTGCCACCAGCAGACGGTTCCCGGGACAGGGGAATGAAAAACTGTTTTTT. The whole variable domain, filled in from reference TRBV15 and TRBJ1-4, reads DAMVIQNPRYQVTQFGKPVTLSCSQTLNHNVMYWYQQKSSQAPKLLFHYYDKDFNNEADTPDNFQSRRPNTSFCFLDIRSPGLGDTAMYLCATSRRFPGQGNEKLFFGSGTQLSVL.

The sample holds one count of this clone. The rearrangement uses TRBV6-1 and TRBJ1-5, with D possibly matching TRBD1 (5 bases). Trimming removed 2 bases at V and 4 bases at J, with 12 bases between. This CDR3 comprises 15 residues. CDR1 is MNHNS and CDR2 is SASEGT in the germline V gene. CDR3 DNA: TGTGCCAGCAGTGAACCTGCAGGGATGAATCAGCCCCAGCATTTT. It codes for CASSEPAGMNQPQHF.

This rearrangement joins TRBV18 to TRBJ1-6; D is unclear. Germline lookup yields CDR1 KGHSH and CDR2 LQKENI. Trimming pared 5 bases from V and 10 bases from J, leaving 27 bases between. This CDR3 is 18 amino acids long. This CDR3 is CASSSGGPAKQRVSPLHF. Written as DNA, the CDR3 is TGTGCCAGCTCATCGGGAGGGCCAGCCAAACAACGCGTGTCACCCCTCCACTTT. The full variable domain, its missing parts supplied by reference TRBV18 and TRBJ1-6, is NAGVMQNPRHLVRRRGQEARLRCSPMKGHSHVYWYRQLPEEGLKFMVYLQKENIIDESGMPKERFSAEFPKEGPSILRIQQVVRGDSAAYFCASSSGGPAKQRVSPLHFGNGTRLTVT.

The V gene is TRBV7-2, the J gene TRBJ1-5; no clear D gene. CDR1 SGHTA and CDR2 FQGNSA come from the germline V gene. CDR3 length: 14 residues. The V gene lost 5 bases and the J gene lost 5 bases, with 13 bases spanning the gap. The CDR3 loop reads CASSPQRGDQPQHF. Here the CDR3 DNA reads TGTGCCAGCAGCCCACAGCGAGGTGATCAGCCCCAGCATTTT.

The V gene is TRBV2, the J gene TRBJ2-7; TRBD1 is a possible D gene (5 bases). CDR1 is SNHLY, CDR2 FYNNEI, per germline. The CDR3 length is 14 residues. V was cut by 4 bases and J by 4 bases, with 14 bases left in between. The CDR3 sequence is CASSVDIFPYEQYF. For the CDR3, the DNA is TGTGCCAGCAGTGTGGACATTTTCCCGTACGAGCAGTACTTC.